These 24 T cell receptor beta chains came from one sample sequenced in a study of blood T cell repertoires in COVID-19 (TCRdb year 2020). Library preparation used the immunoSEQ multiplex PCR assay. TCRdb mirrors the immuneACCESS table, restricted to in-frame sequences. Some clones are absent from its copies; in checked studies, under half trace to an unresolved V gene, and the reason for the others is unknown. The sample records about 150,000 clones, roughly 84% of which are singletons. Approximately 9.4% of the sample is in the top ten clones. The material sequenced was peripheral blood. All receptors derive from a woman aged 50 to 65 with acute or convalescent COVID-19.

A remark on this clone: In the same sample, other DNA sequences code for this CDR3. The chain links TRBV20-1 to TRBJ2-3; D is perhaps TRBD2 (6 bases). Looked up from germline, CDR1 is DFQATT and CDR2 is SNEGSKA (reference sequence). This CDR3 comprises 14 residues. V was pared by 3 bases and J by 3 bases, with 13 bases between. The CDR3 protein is CSASRGGGTDTQYF. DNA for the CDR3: TGCAGTGCTAGTCGTGGAGGAGGGACAGATACGCAGTATTTT.

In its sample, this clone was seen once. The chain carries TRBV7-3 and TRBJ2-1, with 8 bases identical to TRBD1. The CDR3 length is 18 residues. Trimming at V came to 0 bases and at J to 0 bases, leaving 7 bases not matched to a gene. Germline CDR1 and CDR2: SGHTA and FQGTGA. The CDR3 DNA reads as TGTGCCAGCAGCTTAACCTTGACAGGGGTGAGCTCCTACAATGAGCAGTTCTTC. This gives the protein CASSLTLTGVSSYNEQFF.

CDR3 coding DNA: TGTGCCAGCAGCGCTTGGCAGGGCTATGGCTACACCTTC. Translated: CASSAWQGYGYTF. This chain joins TRBV9 and TRBJ1-2; maybe TRBD1 (5 bases). Germline CDR1 SGDLS, CDR2 YYNGEE. V lost 3 bases and J lost 4, with 10 bases in between. The CDR3 covers 13 residues.

CDR3 region: CASSQGTRWQETQYF. The CDR3 DNA reads as TGTGCCAGCAGTCAAGGGACTAGGTGGCAAGAGACCCAGTACTTC. The chain carries TRBV6-2 or TRBV6-3 and TRBJ2-5, with TRBD2 identical over 8 bases. The germline V gene encodes CDR1 MNHEY and CDR2 SVGEGT. The V segment lost 5 bases and the J segment 2 bases; nucleotides outside the gene matches: 7. CDR3 size: 15 residues.

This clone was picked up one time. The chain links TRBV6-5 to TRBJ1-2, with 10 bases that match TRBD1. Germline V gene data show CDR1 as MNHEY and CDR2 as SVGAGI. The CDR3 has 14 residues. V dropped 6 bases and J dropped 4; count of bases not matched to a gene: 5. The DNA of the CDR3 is TGTGCCAGCAGGGGGACAGGGGAGGGCTATGGCTACACCTTC. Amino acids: CASRGTGEGYGYTF.

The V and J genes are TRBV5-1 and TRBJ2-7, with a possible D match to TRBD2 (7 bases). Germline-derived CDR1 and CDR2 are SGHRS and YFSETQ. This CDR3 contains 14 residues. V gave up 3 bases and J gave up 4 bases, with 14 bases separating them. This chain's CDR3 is CASSSGRGAYEQYF. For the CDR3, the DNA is TGCGCCAGCAGCTCAGGTCGGGGGGCTTACGAGCAGTACTTC.

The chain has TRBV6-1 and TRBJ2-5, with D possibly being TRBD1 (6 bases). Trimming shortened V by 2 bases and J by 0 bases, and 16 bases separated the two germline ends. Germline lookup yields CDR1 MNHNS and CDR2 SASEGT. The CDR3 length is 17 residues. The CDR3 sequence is CASSEFGTRLYQETQYF. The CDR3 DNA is TGTGCCAGCAGTGAATTTGGGACAAGATTGTACCAAGAGACCCAGTACTTC.

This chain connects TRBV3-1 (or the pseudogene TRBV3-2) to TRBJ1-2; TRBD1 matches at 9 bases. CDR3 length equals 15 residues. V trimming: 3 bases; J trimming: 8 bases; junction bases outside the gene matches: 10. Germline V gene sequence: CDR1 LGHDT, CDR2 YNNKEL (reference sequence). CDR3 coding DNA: TGTGCCAGCAGCCATGCGACAGGGGGTCCTCAGGGCTACACCTTC. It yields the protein CASSHATGGPQGYTF.

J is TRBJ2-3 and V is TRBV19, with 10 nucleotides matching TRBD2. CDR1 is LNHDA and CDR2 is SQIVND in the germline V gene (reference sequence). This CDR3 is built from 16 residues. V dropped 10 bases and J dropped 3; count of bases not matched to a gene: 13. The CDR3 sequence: CATSIAGGDGTDTQYF. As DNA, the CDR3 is TGTGCCACCTCTATAGCGGGAGGCGATGGGACAGATACGCAGTATTTT.

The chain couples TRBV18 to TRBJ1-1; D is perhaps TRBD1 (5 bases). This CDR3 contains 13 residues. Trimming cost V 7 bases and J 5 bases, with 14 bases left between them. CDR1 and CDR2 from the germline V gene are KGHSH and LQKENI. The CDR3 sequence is CASFGGVRTEAFF. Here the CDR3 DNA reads TGTGCCAGCTTCGGGGGAGTTCGAACTGAAGCTTTCTTT.

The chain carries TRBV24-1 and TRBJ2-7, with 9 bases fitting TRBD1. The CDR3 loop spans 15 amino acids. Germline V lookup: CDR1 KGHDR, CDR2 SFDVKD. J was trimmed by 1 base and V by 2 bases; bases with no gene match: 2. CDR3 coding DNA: TGTGCCACCAGTGATTCCGGGACAGGGTCCTACGAGCAGTACTTC. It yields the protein CATSDSGTGSYEQYF.

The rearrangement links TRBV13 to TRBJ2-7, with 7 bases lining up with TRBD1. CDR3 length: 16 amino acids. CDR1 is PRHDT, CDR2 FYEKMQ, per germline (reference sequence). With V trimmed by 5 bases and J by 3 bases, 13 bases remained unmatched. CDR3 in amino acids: CASSARTGEGGYEQYF. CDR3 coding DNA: TGTGCCAGCAGCGCCCGCACAGGGGAAGGCGGCTACGAGCAGTACTTC.

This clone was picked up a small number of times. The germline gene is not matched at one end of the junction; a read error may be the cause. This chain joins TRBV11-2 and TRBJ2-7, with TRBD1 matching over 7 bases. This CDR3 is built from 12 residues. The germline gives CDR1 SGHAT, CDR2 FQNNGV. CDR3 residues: CASSSATGLSSF. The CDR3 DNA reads TGTGCCAGCAGCTCGGCGACAGGGCTTAGTAGCTTC. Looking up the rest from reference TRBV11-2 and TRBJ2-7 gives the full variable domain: EAGVAQSPRYKIIEKRQSVAFWCNPISGHATLYWYQQILGQGPKLLIQFQNNGVVDDSQLPKDRFSAERLKGVDSTLKIQPAKLEDSAVYLCASSSATGLSSFGPGTRLTVT.

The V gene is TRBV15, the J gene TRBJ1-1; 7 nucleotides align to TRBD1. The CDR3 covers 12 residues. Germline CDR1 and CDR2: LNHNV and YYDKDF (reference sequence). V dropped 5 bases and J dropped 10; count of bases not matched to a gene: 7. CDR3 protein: CATSVDRVLAFF. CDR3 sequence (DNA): TGTGCCACCAGCGTAGACAGGGTTTTAGCTTTCTTT.

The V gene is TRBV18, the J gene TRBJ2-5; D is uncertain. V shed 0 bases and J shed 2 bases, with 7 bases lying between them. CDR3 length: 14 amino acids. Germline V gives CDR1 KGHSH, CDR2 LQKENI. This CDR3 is CASSPPNGQETQYF. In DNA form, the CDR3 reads TGTGCCAGCTCACCACCGAACGGTCAAGAGACCCAGTACTTC.

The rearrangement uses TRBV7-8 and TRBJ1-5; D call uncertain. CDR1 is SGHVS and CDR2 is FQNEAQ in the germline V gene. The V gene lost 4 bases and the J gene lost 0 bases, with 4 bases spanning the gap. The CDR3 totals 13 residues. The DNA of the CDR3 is TGTGCCAGCAGCTCAGATAGCAATCAGCCCCAGCATTTT. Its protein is CASSSDSNQPQHF.

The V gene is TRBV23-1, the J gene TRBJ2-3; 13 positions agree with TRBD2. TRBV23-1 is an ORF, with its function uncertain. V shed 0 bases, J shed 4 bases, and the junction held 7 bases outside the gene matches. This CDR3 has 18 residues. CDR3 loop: CASSQSLGLAGAADTQYF. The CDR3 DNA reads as TGCGCCAGCAGTCAATCTCTTGGACTAGCGGGAGCGGCAGATACGCAGTATTTT.

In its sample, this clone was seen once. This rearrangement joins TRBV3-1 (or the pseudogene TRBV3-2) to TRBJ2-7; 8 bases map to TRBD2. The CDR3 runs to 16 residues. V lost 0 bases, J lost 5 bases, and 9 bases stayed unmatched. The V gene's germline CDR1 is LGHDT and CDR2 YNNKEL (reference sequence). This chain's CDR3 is CASSQDAGGTPNEQYF. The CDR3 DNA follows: TGTGCCAGCAGCCAAGATGCGGGGGGAACTCCTAACGAGCAGTACTTC.

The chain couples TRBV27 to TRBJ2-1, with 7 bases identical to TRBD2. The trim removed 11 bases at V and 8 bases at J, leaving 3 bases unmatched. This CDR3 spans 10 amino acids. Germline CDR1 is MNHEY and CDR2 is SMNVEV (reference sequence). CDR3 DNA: TGTGCCGCACGGGGGGATGAGCAGTTCTTC. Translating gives CAARGDEQFF.

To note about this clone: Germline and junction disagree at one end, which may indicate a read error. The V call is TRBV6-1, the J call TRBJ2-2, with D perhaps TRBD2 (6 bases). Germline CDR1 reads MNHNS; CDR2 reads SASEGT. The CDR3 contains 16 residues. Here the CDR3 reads CASREGIGRGTGELFF. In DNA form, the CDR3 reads TGTGCCAGCAGAGAAGGTATCGGGAGAGGAACCGGGGAGCTGTTTTTT.

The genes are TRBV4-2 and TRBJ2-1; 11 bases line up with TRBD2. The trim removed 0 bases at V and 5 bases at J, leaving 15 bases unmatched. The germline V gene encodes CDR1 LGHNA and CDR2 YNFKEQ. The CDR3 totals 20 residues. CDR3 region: CASSQERLAGHYPAHNEQFF. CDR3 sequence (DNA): TGTGCCAGCAGCCAAGAGAGACTAGCGGGACATTATCCTGCCCACAATGAGCAGTTCTTC.

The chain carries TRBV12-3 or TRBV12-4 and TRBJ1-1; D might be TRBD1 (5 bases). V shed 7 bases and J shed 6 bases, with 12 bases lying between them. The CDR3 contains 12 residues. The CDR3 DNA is TGTGCCAGCACCGACAGTCCTCCTGAAGCTTTCTTT. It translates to CASTDSPPEAFF.

Here the CDR3 DNA reads TGTGCCAGCACCGCGGGGGGCTCCTACGAGCAGTACTTC. As protein: CASTAGGSYEQYF. The V and J genes are TRBV18 and TRBJ2-7, with 8 bases that match TRBD2. The germline gives CDR1 KGHSH, CDR2 LQKENI. V lost 8 bases and J lost 0; bases outside the gene matches: 3. The CDR3 totals 13 residues.

CDR3 amino acids: CASSPLGAGRETQYF. The CDR3, as DNA: TGTGCCAGCAGTCCCTTAGGAGCGGGTAGGGAGACCCAGTACTTC. The J gene is TRBJ2-5, the V gene TRBV27, with a tentative D call TRBD2 (6 bases). The germline V gene encodes CDR1 MNHEY and CDR2 SMNVEV (reference sequence). V was clipped by 5 bases and J by 5 bases, with 18 bases between them. This CDR3 is 15 amino acids long.